These 10 T cell receptor beta chains originate from one sample sequenced in a study of OX40 agonist ivuxolimab in advanced cancers. The library relied on the immunoSEQ multiplex PCR assay. In TCRdb, the immuneACCESS table is reduced to in-frame sequences with V and J assigned. These tables do not hold every clone; where another copy was compared, an unresolved V gene accounts for under half, and the others remain unexplained. This sample holds tens of thousands of clones; less than 90% were observed only once. About 0.73% of the sample is taken by the ten largest. The specimen was CD4+ or CD8+ T cells sorted from blood, collected in a trial of the OX40 agonist ivuxolimab. All receptors come from an adult with an advanced solid tumor such as melanoma, head and neck, liver or kidney cancer.

The chain links TRBV29-1 to TRBJ2-7; TRBD1 agrees at 7 bases. The germline V gene has CDR1 SQVTM and CDR2 ANQGSEA. This CDR3 has 12 amino acids. V shed 7 bases, J shed 5 bases, and the junction held 8 bases outside the gene matches. As DNA, the CDR3 is TGCAGCGGCCGGGACAGCGCCGACGAGCAGTACTTC. Amino acid sequence: CSGRDSADEQYF.

CDR3 nucleotide sequence: TGTGCCAGCAGCCCAGACAGGGGTTACGAGCAGTACTTC. Amino acids: CASSPDRGYEQYF. V gene TRBV7-3 combines with J gene TRBJ2-7, with 8 bases lining up with TRBD1. CDR3 size: 13 residues. The junction had 4 bases not matched to a gene; V was cut back by 5 bases and J by 4 bases. Germline CDR1 and CDR2: SGHTA and FQGTGA.

The rearrangement links TRBV19 to TRBJ1-4, with D perhaps TRBD1 (6 bases). The CDR3 totals 15 residues. Trimming took off 5 bases at V and 4 bases at J, with 14 bases between the two ends. The germline gives CDR1 LNHDA, CDR2 SQIVND (reference sequence). The CDR3 nucleotides read TGTGCCAGTAGTCGCGTACAGGGTAATAATGAAAAACTGTTTTTT. It yields the protein CASSRVQGNNEKLFF.

The chain uses TRBV9 and TRBJ2-7; 12 bases match TRBD2. Germline values: CDR1 SGDLS, CDR2 YYNGEE. The CDR3 has 18 residues. V lost 0 bases and J lost 2; bases outside the gene matches: 9. This chain's CDR3 is CASSVEASGRARTYEQYF. CDR3 DNA: TGTGCCAGCAGCGTAGAGGCTAGCGGGAGGGCCCGAACCTACGAGCAGTACTTC.

This clone was seen once. The J gene is TRBJ2-1, the V gene TRBV5-1, with 13 bases matching TRBD2. V lost 5 bases, J lost 6 bases, and 5 bases stayed unmatched. The CDR3 runs to 15 residues. Germline CDR1 and CDR2: SGHRS and YFSETQ. The CDR3 DNA follows: TGCGCCAGCAGTCCACTAGCGGGAGGGATCAATGAGCAGTTCTTC. Translated: CASSPLAGGINEQFF.

The gene calls are TRBV27 and TRBJ1-2; possibly TRBD1 for D (5 bases). The V end lost 0 bases, the J end lost 8 bases, and 13 bases lay between the germline ends. Germline CDR1 reads MNHEY; CDR2 reads SMNVEV (reference sequence). The CDR3 extends over 14 amino acids. Here the CDR3 reads CASSLSGGKGGYTF. The CDR3 DNA follows: TGTGCCAGCAGTTTATCGGGGGGGAAAGGCGGCTACACCTTC.

The chain links TRBV18 to TRBJ2-2; 10 bases agree with TRBD2. Germline CDR1 KGHSH, CDR2 LQKENI. There are 14 residues in the CDR3. The V segment lost 5 bases and the J segment 7 bases; nucleotides outside the gene matches: 4. CDR3 sequence (DNA): TGTGCCAGCTCAGGACTAGCGGACGGCGGGGAGCTGTTTTTT. Protein: CASSGLADGGELFF.

The V gene is TRBV9, the J gene TRBJ2-5; D is unclear. The CDR3 covers 14 residues. V was trimmed by 0 bases and J by 5 bases, leaving 11 bases between them. Germline values: CDR1 SGDLS, CDR2 YYNGEE. CDR3 DNA sequence: TGTGCCAGCAGCGTAGGACCCGAGGACGAGACCCAGTACTTC. As protein: CASSVGPEDETQYF.

The J gene is TRBJ2-7, the V gene TRBV28; 8 bases are a match to TRBD2. The V gene's germline CDR1 is MDHEN and CDR2 SYDVKM. The CDR3 is 14 residues long. V trimming: 6 bases; J trimming: 5 bases; junction bases outside the gene matches: 9. CDR3 DNA: TGTGCCAGCAGACTTAGCGGGGACCTGGACGAGCAGTACTTC. Amino acid sequence: CASRLSGDLDEQYF.

The CDR3 spells CASSRLSGPSSYEQYF. The CDR3 DNA reads TGTGCCAGCAGCAGACTTAGCGGACCGAGCTCCTACGAGCAGTACTTC. J is TRBJ2-7 and V is TRBV11-2, with a weak D call TRBD2 (6 bases). Germline-derived CDR1 and CDR2 are SGHAT and FQNNGV. V was pared by 5 bases and J by 0 bases, with 17 bases between. This CDR3 contains 16 residues.